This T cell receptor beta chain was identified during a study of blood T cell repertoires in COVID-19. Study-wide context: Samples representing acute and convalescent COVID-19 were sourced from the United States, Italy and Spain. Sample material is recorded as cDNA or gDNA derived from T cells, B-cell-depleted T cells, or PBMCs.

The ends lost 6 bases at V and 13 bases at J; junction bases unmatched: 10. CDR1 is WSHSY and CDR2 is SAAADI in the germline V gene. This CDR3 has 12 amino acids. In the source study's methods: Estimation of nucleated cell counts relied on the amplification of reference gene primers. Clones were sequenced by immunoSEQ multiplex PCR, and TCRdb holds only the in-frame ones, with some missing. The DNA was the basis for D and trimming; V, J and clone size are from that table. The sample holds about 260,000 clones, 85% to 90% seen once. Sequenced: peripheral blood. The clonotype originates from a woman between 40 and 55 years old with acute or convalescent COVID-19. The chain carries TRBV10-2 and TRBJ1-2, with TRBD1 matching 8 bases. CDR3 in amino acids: CASRAGGRGVTF. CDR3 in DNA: TGCGCCAGCAGGGCAGGGGGCAGAGGGGTCACCTTC.